Included here is one T cell receptor (beta chain) sequence, with context. This entry is derived from a study of T cells after yellow fever vaccination. Study-level information: Low-cell-number fractions underwent preparation using SMART-Seq v4 Ultra Low Input.

Universal primer sites and UMIs were introduced during 5'RACE template-switching synthesis of TCR cDNA. TCRdb processed the 5' RACE reads anew with MiXCR; each CDR3 protein has one entry. The sample includes 150,000 to 200,000 distinct CDR3 sequences, over 7% of them seen just once. The receptor was isolated from a man aged 18 to 29 who received the YFV17D yellow fever vaccine. The sample here was CD8+ T cells sorted from PBMCs, taken 45 days after the yellow fever booster vaccination.

The DNA of the CDR3 is TGCGCCAGCAGCTTGACTTCGATCCCTTACAATGAGCAGTTCTTC. As protein: CASSLTSIPYNEQFF. V is TRBV5-1 and J is TRBJ2-1; D call uncertain. Germline V gene lookup returns CDR1 SGHRS and CDR2 YFSETQ. Trimming took off 1 base at V and 4 bases at J, with 12 bases between the two ends. The CDR3 runs 15 residues. The complete variable domain, with remaining parts taken from reference TRBV5-1 and TRBJ2-1, reads KAGVTQTPRYLIKTRGQQVTLSCSPISGHRSVSWYQQTPGQGLQFLFEYFSETQRNKGNFPGRFSGRQFSNSRSEMNVSTLELGDSALYLCASSLTSIPYNEQFFGPGTRLTVL.